Shown below are 21 T cell receptor beta chains from a single sample sequenced in a study of shared clonotypes between healthy human individuals. TCRdb keeps only in-frame clones here, not all; method: immunoSEQ multiplex PCR. The sample holds around 700,000 clones, around two thirds seen once. Sequenced input: memory CD4+ T cells sorted from blood. The subset here: CD45RA-negative fraction. These receptors were collected from a woman in her twenties or thirties in good health.

In this sample, this clone turned up once. The V gene is TRBV2, the J gene TRBJ2-5; a weak D match, TRBD1 (5 bases). The germline V gene has CDR1 SNHLY and CDR2 FYNNEI. Trimming removed 10 bases from V and 7 bases from J, with 22 bases in between. The CDR3 sequence is 14 residues long. DNA of the CDR3: TGTGCCATCAAGGGGTCAGGTACCTGGGGGACCCAGTACTTC. Its protein product is CAIKGSGTWGTQYF.

The rearrangement uses TRBV7-2 and TRBJ2-4, with TRBD1 matching 9 bases. The ends lost 4 bases at V and 5 bases at J; junction bases unmatched: 3. This CDR3 comprises 14 residues. The germline CDR1 and CDR2 sequences are SGHTA and FQGNSA. This CDR3 reads CASSYRTGENIQYF. The CDR3, as DNA: TGTGCCAGCAGCTACCGGACAGGGGAAAACATTCAGTACTTC.

This clone was counted only a few times. The V and J genes are TRBV9 and TRBJ2-2; 11 bases are a match to TRBD2. There are 17 residues in the CDR3. After removal of 4 bases from V and 5 bases from J, the junction contained 10 bases not matched to a gene. The germline V gene encodes CDR1 SGDLS and CDR2 YYNGEE. This CDR3 reads CASSPRGLAGGTGELFF. The CDR3 DNA sequence: TGTGCCAGCAGCCCAAGAGGTCTAGCGGGAGGTACCGGGGAGCTGTTTTTT.

Of note for this clone: Distinct nucleotide sequences in the sample also encode this CDR3. V is TRBV18 and J is TRBJ2-5; D is undetermined. Germline V gene sequence: CDR1 KGHSH, CDR2 LQKENI. The CDR3 runs 13 residues. Trimming removed 3 bases from V and 1 base from J, with 6 bases in between. The CDR3, as DNA: TGTGCCAGCTCACCGGGCTCCCAAGAGACCCAGTACTTC. It translates to CASSPGSQETQYF.

The chain has TRBV9 and TRBJ1-4; D gene unclear. V lost 0 bases and J 3 bases, leaving 12 bases between the germline ends. The CDR3 runs 16 residues. Germline values: CDR1 SGDLS, CDR2 YYNGEE. The CDR3 coding sequence is TGTGCCAGCAGCGTAGCCTTAAGGGCGGCTAATGAAAAACTGTTTTTT. It yields the protein CASSVALRAANEKLFF.

This chain joins TRBV11-2 and TRBJ1-1; D remains unclear. CDR1 SGHAT and CDR2 FQNNGV come from the germline V gene. The ends were cut back, 5 bases at V and 2 bases at J, with 9 bases in the middle. This CDR3 comprises 13 residues. As DNA, the CDR3 is TGTGCCAGCAGCCAAAGTACCAACACTGAAGCTTTCTTT. Translating it yields CASSQSTNTEAFF.

The chain carries TRBV27 and TRBJ1-2; TRBD1 matches 7 bases. Germline V gives CDR1 MNHEY, CDR2 SMNVEV (reference sequence). The CDR3 is 14 residues long. The V and J ends lost 5 bases and 4 bases, in that order; junction bases with no gene match: 7. CDR3 loop: CASSPHDRVYGYTF. CDR3 nucleotides: TGTGCCAGCAGTCCTCATGACAGGGTCTATGGCTACACCTTC.

The V call is TRBV10-2, the J call TRBJ2-1; 8 bases align to TRBD2. There are 15 residues in the CDR3. V lost 6 bases, J lost 7 bases, and 11 bases stayed unmatched. CDR1 and CDR2 (germline): WSHSY, SAAADI. CDR3: CASRVSGSHGNEQFF. The CDR3 DNA follows: TGCGCCAGCAGGGTAAGCGGGAGCCACGGGAATGAGCAGTTCTTC.

The chain links TRBV10-1 to TRBJ2-7, with D maybe TRBD2 (5 bases). Germline V CDR1 and CDR2: WNHNN, SYGVQD (reference sequence). V lost 6 bases, J lost 3 bases, and 6 bases lay in between. This CDR3 is built from 11 residues. CDR3 DNA sequence: TGCGCCAGCAGCGGGATCTACGAGCAGTACTTC. This codes for CASSGIYEQYF.

The V and J genes are TRBV6-1 and TRBJ2-7; 11 bases agree with TRBD2. CDR3 size: 15 residues. The V segment lost 5 bases and the J segment 7 bases; nucleotides outside the gene matches: 10. Germline CDR1 reads MNHNS; CDR2 reads SASEGT. The CDR3 loop reads CASSLLAGDDSEQYF. In DNA form, the CDR3 reads TGTGCCAGCAGTTTACTAGCGGGAGATGATAGTGAGCAGTACTTC.

The gene calls are TRBV2 and TRBJ2-5; no reliable D call. Germline CDR1 and CDR2: SNHLY and FYNNEI. CDR3 length equals 15 residues. V shed 7 bases and J shed 1 base, with 16 bases lying between them. CDR3 region: CASKNAIGAQETQYF. As DNA, the CDR3 is TGTGCCAGCAAGAATGCTATCGGCGCCCAAGAGACCCAGTACTTC.

This chain's CDR3 is CASSDSGNFAWFF. The CDR3 nucleotides read TGCGCCAGCAGTGATAGCGGGAATTTCGCATGGTTCTTC. The genes are TRBV10-2 and TRBJ2-1; 8 nucleotides match TRBD2. The germline gives CDR1 WSHSY, CDR2 SAAADI. The CDR3 extends over 13 amino acids. V shed 3 bases, J shed 15 bases, and the junction held 10 bases outside the gene matches.

The chain links TRBV27 to TRBJ2-4; 9 nucleotides align to TRBD2. J was trimmed by 6 bases and V by 5 bases; bases with no gene match: 11. Germline CDR1 MNHEY, CDR2 SMNVEV (reference sequence). The CDR3 covers 16 residues. CDR3 sequence reads: CASSPLGAGGGNIQYF. The CDR3, as DNA: TGTGCCAGCAGTCCCTTGGGAGCGGGAGGCGGAAACATTCAGTACTTC.

This clone was detected only once. The chain employs TRBV5-1 and TRBJ2-6; unclear D gene. Germline lookup yields CDR1 SGHRS and CDR2 YFSETQ. V shed 0 bases and J shed 2 bases, with 6 bases lying between them. The CDR3 has 15 residues. CDR3 sequence: CASSLDLAGANVLTF. The CDR3 DNA sequence: TGCGCCAGCAGCTTGGATCTGGCTGGGGCCAACGTCCTGACTTTC.

The chain couples TRBV11-2 to TRBJ2-7; D may be TRBD1 (6 bases). The CDR3 has 14 amino acids. Germline CDR1 reads SGHAT; CDR2 reads FQNNGV. V dropped 5 bases and J dropped 3 bases, with 14 bases sitting between them. The CDR3 DNA reads as TGTGCCAGCAGCCCCCAAAGGGACAACTACGAGCAGTACTTC. Its translation: CASSPQRDNYEQYF. The whole variable domain, remainder taken from reference TRBV11-2 and TRBJ2-7, is EAGVAQSPRYKIIEKRQSVAFWCNPISGHATLYWYQQILGQGPKLLIQFQNNGVVDDSQLPKDRFSAERLKGVDSTLKIQPAKLEDSAVYLCASSPQRDNYEQYFGPGTRLTVT.

The J gene is TRBJ2-6, the V gene TRBV15; 11 bases match TRBD2. Per germline, CDR1 LNHNV and CDR2 YYDKDF (reference sequence). CDR3 size: 17 residues. V shed 4 bases, J shed 2 bases, and the junction held 4 bases outside the gene matches. CDR3 sequence: CATSTVAGGPGANVLTF. DNA for the CDR3: TGTGCCACCAGCACCGTAGCGGGAGGGCCTGGGGCCAACGTCCTGACTTTC.

This chain uses TRBV12-2 with TRBJ2-2; the table's D call of TRBD2 was not tested on the DNA. TRBV12-2 is a documented pseudogene. The CDR3 extends over 17 amino acids. Written as DNA, the CDR3 is TGTGCAAGTCGCTTAGCGCCGAGGGAAATGGGACTAGCAGTTGACTTTTTT. Its protein product is CASRLAPREMGLAVDFF.

The chain links TRBV28 to TRBJ2-1; D possibly corresponds to TRBD1 (5 bases). Trimming took 7 bases from V and 7 from J, leaving 23 bases between them. Germline loops: CDR1 MDHEN, CDR2 SYDVKM. The CDR3 spans 16 residues. The CDR3 loop reads CASTPPGRVAQNEQFF. The CDR3 DNA reads as TGTGCCAGCACCCCCCCGGGCAGGGTAGCACAAAATGAGCAGTTCTTC. Variable domain in full (rest from reference TRBV28 and TRBJ2-1): DVKVTQSSRYLVKRTGEKVFLECVQDMDHENMFWYRQDPGLGLRLIYFSYDVKMKEKGDIPEGYSVSREKKERFSLILESASTNQTSMYLCASTPPGRVAQNEQFFGPGTRLTVL.

The V and J genes are TRBV7-3 and TRBJ2-1; D is unclear. The CDR3 covers 13 residues. The ends were cut back, 1 base at V and 5 bases at J, with 6 bases in the middle. Looked up from germline, CDR1 is SGHTA and CDR2 is FQGTGA. The chain's CDR3 is CASSLSLDNEQFF. CDR3 bases: TGTGCCAGCAGCTTAAGCCTGGACAATGAGCAGTTCTTC.

V is TRBV18 and J is TRBJ1-1, with D perhaps TRBD1 (5 bases). The CDR3 spans 12 residues. Germline V CDR1 and CDR2: KGHSH, LQKENI. V was pared by 6 bases and J by 7 bases, with 12 bases between. CDR3 coding DNA: TGTGCCAGCTCCTTTGACAGAGTTGAAGCTTTCTTT. Protein: CASSFDRVEAFF.

Only one count was recorded for this clone. The rearrangement links TRBV2 to TRBJ1-2, with D perhaps TRBD1 (6 bases). Per germline, CDR1 SNHLY and CDR2 FYNNEI. The CDR3 consists of 15 residues. V was cut by 6 bases and J by 5 bases, with 19 bases left in between. CDR3 bases: TGTGCCAGCAGGGAGGGGGGAATTCGCTCATATGGCTACACCTTC. The encoded protein is CASREGGIRSYGYTF.